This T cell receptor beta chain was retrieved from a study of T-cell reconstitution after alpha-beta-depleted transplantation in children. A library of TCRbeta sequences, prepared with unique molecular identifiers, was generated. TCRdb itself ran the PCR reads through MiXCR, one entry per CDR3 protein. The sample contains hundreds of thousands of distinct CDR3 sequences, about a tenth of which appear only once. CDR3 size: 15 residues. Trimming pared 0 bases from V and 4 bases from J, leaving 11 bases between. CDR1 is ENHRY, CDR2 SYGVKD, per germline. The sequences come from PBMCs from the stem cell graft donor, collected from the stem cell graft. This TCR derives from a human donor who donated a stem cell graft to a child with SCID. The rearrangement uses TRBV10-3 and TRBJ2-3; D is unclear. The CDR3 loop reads CAISESRVVADTQYF. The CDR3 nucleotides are TGTGCCATCAGTGAGTCTAGGGTCGTCGCAGATACGCAGTATTTT.